The clone carrying this T cell receptor (beta chain) has a count of ten or more. Its specificity is not known. This record comes from a study of metastatic and nonmetastatic thyroid tumors. Across the whole study: Repertoire data that came from the blood and tumor or nodule tissue of malignant and benign thyroid patients were compared.

Thyroid surgery had not been preceded by any treatment in any patient. Authors' analysis steps: A distant-metastasis classifier for papillary thyroid cancer was built using CDR3 differences across clinicopathological groups. TCRdb used MiXCR to call clones anew from the PCR reads. For this entry, the V and J calls and clone size follow TCRdb and not the study's own pipeline. This sample yields some 30,000 clones, of which roughly 4.2% are seen a single time; around a fifth belongs to the top ten. Findings and caveats of the study: It was reportedly found that TCR beta diversity was significantly higher in malignant thyroid tumors than in benign nodules, a difference seen in both blood and tumor samples.

The sequence derives from a female donor with papillary thyroid cancer or a benign thyroid nodule (not recorded which). Some clones in this sample may be carry-over from other donors' samples. Source material: blood.

DNA of the CDR3: TGTGCCACCAGTGTAGGGACTAGCGGGAGAGGAAAGAATGAGCAGTTCTTC. Translated, it gives CATSVGTSGRGKNEQFF. The V and J genes are TRBV15 and TRBJ2-1; 14 nucleotides agree with TRBD2. The V segment lost 6 bases and the J segment 7 bases; nucleotides outside the gene matches: 11. Germline V lookup: CDR1 LNHNV, CDR2 YYDKDF (reference sequence). The CDR3 is made up of 17 amino acids. Supplemented by reference TRBV15 and TRBJ2-1, the full variable domain reads DAMVIQNPRYQVTQFGKPVTLSCSQTLNHNVMYWYQQKSSQAPKLLFHYYDKDFNNEADTPDNFQSRRPNTSFCFLDIRSPGLGDTAMYLCATSVGTSGRGKNEQFFGPGTRLTVL.